This T cell receptor (beta chain) was sequenced in a study of radiotherapy plus CTLA-4 blockade in lung cancer. CDR3 length equals 14 residues. Germline CDR1 reads LGHNA; CDR2 reads YSLEER. The V end was cut by 0 bases, the J end by 1 base, with 7 bases between. TCRdb's copy holds only in-frame clones and misses some; the assay was immunoSEQ multiplex PCR. The repertoire holds under 100,000 clones, about 85% seen once, with roughly 15% in the top ten. This TCR came from a human donor with non-small cell lung cancer that progressed on radiotherapy plus ipilimumab. Sequencing was performed on peripheral blood, taken from a patient treated with radiotherapy plus ipilimumab. The rearrangement joins TRBV4-3 to TRBJ2-7; a weak D match, TRBD2 (5 bases). This CDR3 is CASSQEPGSYEQYF. CDR3 bases: TGCGCCAGCAGCCAAGAACCGGGGTCCTACGAGCAGTACTTC.